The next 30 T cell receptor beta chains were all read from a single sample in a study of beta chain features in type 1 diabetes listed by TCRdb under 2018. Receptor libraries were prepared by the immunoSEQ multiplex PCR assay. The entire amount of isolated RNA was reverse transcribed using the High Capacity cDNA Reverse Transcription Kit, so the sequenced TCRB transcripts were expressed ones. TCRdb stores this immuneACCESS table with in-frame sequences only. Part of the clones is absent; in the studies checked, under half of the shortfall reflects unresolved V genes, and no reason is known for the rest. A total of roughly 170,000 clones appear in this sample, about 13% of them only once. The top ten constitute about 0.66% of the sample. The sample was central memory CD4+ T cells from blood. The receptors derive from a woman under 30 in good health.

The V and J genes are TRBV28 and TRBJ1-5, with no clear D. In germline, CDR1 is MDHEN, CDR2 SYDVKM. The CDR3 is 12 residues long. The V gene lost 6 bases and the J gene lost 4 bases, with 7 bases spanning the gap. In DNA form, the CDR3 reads TGTGCCAGCAGACTGTGGAATCAGCCCCAGCATTTT. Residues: CASRLWNQPQHF.

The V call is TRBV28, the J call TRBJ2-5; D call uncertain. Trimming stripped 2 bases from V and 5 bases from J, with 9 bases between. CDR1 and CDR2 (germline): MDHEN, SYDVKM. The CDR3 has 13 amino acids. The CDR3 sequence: CASSLNSMETQYF. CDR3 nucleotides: TGTGCCAGCAGTTTAAATAGCATGGAGACCCAGTACTTC.

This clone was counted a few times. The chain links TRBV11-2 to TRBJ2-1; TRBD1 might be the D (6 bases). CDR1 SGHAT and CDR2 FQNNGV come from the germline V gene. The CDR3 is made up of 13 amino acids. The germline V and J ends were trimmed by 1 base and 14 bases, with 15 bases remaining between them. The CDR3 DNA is TGTGCCAGCAGCTTAGGGGACCGGACAGTAGAGTTCTTC. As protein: CASSLGDRTVEFF.

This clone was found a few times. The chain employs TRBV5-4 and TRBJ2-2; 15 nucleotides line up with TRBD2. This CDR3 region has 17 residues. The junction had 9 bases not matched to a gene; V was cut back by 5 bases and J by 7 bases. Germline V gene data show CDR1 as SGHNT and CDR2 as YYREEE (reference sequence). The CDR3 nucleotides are TGTGCCAGCAGATCCGGACTAGCGGGAGGGAATGGCGGGGAGCTGTTTTTT. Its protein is CASRSGLAGGNGGELFF.

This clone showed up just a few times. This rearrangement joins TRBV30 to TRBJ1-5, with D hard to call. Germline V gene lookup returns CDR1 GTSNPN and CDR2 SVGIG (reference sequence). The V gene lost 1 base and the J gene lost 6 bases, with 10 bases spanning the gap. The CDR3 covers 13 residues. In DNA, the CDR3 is TGTGCCTGGAGTGAACAGAGTGGTCAGCCCCAGCATTTT. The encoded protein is CAWSEQSGQPQHF. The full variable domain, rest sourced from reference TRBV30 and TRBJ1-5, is SQTIHQWPATLVQPVGSPLSLECTVEGTSNPNLYWYRQAAGRGLQLLFYSVGIGQISSEVPQNLSASRPQDRQFILSSKKLLLSDSGFYLCAWSEQSGQPQHFGDGTRLSIL.

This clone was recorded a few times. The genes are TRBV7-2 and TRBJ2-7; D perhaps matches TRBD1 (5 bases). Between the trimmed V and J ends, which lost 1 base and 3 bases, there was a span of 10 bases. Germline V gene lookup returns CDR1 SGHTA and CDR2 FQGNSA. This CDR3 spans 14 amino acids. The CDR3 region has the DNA TGTGCCAGCAGCTTAGATGACAGAAACTACGAGCAGTACTTC. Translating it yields CASSLDDRNYEQYF.

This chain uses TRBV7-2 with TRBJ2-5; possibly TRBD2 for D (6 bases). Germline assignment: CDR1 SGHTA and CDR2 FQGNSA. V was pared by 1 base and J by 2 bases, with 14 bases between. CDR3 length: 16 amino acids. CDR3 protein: CASSLDLARGQETQYF. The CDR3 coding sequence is TGTGCCAGCAGCTTAGACCTAGCGCGGGGTCAAGAGACCCAGTACTTC.

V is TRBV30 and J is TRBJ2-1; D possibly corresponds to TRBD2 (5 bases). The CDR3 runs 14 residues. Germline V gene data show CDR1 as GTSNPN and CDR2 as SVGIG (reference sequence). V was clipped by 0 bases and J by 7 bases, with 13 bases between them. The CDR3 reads CAWSVQRGLNEQFF. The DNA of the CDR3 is TGTGCCTGGAGTGTACAGAGAGGGCTGAATGAGCAGTTCTTC.

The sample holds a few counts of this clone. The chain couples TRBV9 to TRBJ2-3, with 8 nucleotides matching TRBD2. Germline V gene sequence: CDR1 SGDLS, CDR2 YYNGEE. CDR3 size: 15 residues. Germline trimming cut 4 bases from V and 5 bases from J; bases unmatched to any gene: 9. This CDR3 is CASSTRGLVVDTQYF. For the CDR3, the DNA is TGTGCCAGCAGCACGCGGGGACTAGTCGTAGATACGCAGTATTTT. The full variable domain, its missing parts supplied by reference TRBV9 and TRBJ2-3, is DSGVTQTPKHLITATGQRVTLRCSPRSGDLSVYWYQQSLDQGLQFLIQYYNGEERAKGNILERFSAQQFPDLHSELNLSSLELGDSALYFCASSTRGLVVDTQYFGPGTRLTVL.

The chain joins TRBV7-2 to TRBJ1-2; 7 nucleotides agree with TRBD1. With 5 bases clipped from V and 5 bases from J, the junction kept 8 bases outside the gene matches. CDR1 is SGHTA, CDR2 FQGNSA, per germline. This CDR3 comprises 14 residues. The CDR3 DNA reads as TGTGCCAGCAGCCGAGGACAGGAATTGTATGGCTACACCTTC. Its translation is CASSRGQELYGYTF.

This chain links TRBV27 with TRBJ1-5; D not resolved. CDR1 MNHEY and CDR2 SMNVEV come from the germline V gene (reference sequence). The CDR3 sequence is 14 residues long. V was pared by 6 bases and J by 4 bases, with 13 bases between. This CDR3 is CASSATSLNQPQHF. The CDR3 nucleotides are TGTGCCAGCAGCGCGACATCGCTGAATCAGCCCCAGCATTTT.

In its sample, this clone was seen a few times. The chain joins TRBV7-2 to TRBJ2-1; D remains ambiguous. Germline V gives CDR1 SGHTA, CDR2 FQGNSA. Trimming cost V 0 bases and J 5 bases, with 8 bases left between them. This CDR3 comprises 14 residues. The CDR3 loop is CASSLASRDNEQFF. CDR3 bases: TGTGCCAGCAGCTTAGCCTCAAGAGACAATGAGCAGTTCTTC.

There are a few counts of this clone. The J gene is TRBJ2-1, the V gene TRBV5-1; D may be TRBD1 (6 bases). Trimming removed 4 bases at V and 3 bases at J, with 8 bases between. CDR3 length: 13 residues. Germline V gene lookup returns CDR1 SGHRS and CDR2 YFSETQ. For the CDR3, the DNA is TGCGCCAGCAGCAGACAGGACTACAATGAGCAGTTCTTC. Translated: CASSRQDYNEQFF.

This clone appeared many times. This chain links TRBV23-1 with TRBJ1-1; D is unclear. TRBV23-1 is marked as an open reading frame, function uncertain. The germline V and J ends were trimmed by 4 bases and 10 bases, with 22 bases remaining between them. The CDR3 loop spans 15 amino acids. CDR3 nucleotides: TGCGCCAGCAGTCTATCGGGAGTCTGCCAGATAGGAGCTTTCTTT. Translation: CASSLSGVCQIGAFF.

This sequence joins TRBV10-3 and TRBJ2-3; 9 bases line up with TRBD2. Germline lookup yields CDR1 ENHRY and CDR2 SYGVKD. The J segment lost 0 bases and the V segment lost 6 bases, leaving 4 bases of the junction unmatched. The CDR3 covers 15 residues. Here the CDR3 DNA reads TGTGCCATCAGGGAAACTAGCGGGAGCACAGATACGCAGTATTTT. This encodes CAIRETSGSTDTQYF.

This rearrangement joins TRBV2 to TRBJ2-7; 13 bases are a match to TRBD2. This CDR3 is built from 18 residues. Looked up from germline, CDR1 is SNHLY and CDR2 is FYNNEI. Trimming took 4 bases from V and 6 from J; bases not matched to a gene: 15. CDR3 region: CASSVTSGTSGKLGEQYF. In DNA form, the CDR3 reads TGTGCCAGCAGTGTTACTTCCGGGACTAGCGGGAAACTGGGCGAGCAGTACTTC. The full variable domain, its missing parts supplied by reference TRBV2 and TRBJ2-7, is EPEVTQTPSHQVTQMGQEVILRCVPISNHLYFYWYRQILGQKVEFLVSFYNNEISEKSEIFDDQFSVERPDGSNFTLKIRSTKLEDSAMYFCASSVTSGTSGKLGEQYFGPGTRLTVT.

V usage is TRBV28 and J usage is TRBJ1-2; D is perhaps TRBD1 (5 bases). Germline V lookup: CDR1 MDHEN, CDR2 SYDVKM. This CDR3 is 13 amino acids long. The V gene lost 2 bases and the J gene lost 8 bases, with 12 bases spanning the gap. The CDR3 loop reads CASSLGAALGYTF. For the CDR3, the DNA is TGTGCCAGCAGTTTAGGGGCAGCTCTGGGCTACACCTTC.

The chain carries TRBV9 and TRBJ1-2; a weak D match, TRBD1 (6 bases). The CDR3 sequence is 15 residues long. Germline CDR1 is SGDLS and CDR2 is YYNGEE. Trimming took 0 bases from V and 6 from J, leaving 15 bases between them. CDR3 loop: CASSVAGQPGDGYTF. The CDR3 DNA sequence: TGTGCCAGCAGCGTAGCGGGACAACCAGGGGATGGCTACACCTTC.

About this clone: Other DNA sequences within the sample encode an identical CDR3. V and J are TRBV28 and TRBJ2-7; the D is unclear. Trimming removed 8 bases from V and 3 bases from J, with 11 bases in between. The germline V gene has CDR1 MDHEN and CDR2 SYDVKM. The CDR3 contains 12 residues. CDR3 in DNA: TGTGCCAGCTCACGGTTATTCTACGAGCAGTACTTC. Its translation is CASSRLFYEQYF. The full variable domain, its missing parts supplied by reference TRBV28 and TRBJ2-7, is DVKVTQSSRYLVKRTGEKVFLECVQDMDHENMFWYRQDPGLGLRLIYFSYDVKMKEKGDIPEGYSVSREKKERFSLILESASTNQTSMYLCASSRLFYEQYFGPGTRLTVT.

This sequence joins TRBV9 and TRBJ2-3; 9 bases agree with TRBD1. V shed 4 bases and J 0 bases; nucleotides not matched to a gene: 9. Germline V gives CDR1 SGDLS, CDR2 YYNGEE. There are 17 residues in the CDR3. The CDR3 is CASSTRTGDLSTDTQYF. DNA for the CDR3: TGTGCCAGCAGCACGAGGACAGGGGACCTTAGCACAGATACGCAGTATTTT.

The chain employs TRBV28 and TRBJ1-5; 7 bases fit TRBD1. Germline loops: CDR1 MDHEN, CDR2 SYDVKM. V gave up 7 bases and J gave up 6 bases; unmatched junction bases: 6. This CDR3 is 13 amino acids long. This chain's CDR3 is CASTLQGGQPQHF. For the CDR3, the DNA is TGTGCCAGCACCCTCCAGGGGGGTCAGCCCCAGCATTTT.

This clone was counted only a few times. The CDR3 protein is CASSQTTGARGYTF. CDR3 nucleotide sequence: TGCGCCAGCAGCCAGACGACAGGGGCGCGTGGCTACACCTTC. The chain carries TRBV4-3 and TRBJ1-2, with 8 bases matching TRBD1. Trimming removed 3 bases from V and 7 bases from J; junction bases left unmatched: 7. CDR3 length: 14 amino acids. Germline CDR1 is LGHNA and CDR2 is YSLEER.

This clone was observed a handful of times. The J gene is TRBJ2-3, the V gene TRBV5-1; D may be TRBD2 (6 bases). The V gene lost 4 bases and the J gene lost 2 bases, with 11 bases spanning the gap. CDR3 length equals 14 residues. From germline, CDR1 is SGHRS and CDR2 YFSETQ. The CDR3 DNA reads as TGCGCCAGCAGCCCCGGGACTTTCACAGATACGCAGTATTTT. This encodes CASSPGTFTDTQYF.

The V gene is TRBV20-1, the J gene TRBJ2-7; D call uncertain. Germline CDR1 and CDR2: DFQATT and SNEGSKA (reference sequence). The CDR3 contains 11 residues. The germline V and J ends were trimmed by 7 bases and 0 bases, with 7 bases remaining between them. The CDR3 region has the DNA TGCAGTGGGCAGGACTCCTACGAGCAGTACTTC. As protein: CSGQDSYEQYF.

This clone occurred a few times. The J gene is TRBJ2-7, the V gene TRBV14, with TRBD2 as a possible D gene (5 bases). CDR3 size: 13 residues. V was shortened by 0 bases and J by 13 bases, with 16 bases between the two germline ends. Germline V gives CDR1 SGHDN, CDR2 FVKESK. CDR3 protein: CASSQDWRGLPYF. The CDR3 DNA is TGTGCCAGCAGCCAAGATTGGCGAGGACTCCCCTACTTC.

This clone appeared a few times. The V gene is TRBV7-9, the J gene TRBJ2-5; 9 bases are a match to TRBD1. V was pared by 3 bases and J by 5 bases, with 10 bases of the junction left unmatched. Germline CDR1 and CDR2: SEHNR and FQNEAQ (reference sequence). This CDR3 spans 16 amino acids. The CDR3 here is CASSLHGQGTGETQYF. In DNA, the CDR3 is TGTGCCAGCAGCTTGCACGGACAGGGGACTGGGGAGACCCAGTACTTC.

DNA of the CDR3: TGTGCCTGGAGCTACCGGGGGGGCGGCGGCTACACCTTC. Amino acids: CAWSYRGGGGYTF. The V and J genes are TRBV30 and TRBJ1-2; possibly TRBD1 for D (6 bases). The CDR3 extends over 13 amino acids. V was shortened by 3 bases and J by 8 bases, with 16 bases between the two germline ends. Germline CDR1 GTSNPN, CDR2 SVGIG (reference sequence).

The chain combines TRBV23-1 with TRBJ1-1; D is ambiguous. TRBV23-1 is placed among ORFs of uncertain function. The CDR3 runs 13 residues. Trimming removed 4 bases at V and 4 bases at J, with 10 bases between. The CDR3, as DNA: TGCGCCAGCAGTCGGATGGGGAGCACTGAAGCTTTCTTT. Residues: CASSRMGSTEAFF.

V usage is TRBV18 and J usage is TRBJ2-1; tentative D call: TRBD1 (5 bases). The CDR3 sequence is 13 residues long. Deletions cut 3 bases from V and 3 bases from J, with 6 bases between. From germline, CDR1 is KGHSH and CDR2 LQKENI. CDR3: CASSPQGYNEQFF. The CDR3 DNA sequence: TGTGCCAGCTCACCGCAGGGCTACAATGAGCAGTTCTTC.

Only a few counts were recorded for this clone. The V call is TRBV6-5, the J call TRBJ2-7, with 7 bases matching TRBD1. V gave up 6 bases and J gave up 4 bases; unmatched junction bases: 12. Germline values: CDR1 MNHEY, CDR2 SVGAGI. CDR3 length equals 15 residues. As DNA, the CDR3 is TGTGCCAGCAGGGAAAGGGAACAGGGGACGTACGAGCAGTACTTC. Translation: CASREREQGTYEQYF.